This T cell receptor beta chain was observed in a study of blood T cell repertoires in COVID-19. Background on the study: The United States, Italy and Spain supplied acute and convalescent COVID-19 samples. Sources were T cells, B-cell-depleted T cells, or PBMCs; the material itself was cDNA or gDNA.

V was clipped by 5 bases and J by 0 bases; unmatched bases: 4. CDR1 SGHRS and CDR2 YFSETQ come from the germline V gene. The CDR3 spans 14 residues. Using immunoSEQ multiplex PCR, the repertoire was profiled, and TCRdb retains in-frame clones only, with some absent. Of 40,000 to 55,000 clones in the sample, 82% were seen once. The specimen was peripheral blood. This clonotype was sampled from a human donor with acute or convalescent COVID-19. The donor label of this sample is uncertain. V gene TRBV5-1 combines with J gene TRBJ1-1; 7 bases match TRBD1. DNA for the CDR3: TGCGCCAGCAGATCGGGACAGTTGAACACTGAAGCTTTCTTT. Translating it yields CASRSGQLNTEAFF.